A single sample gave rise to the 23 T cell receptor beta chains below, sequenced in a study of CD8+CD57+ T cells in acquired aplastic anemia. CD8+CD57+ cell expansion, shown by flow cytometry, had occurred in the patients selected for sequencing. Genomic DNA was employed as the template in profiling TCR beta VDJ and CDR3. TCRdb re-analysed the reads in MiXCR, keeping a single row per CDR3 protein. The sample has hundreds of thousands of distinct CDR3 sequences, around 33% seen once. Sequenced: sorted CD4+, CD8+, or CD8+CD57+ T cells (not recorded which) from PBMCs. These receptor sequences come from a human donor with aplastic anemia.

This clonotype was recorded a few times. The chain uses TRBV30 and TRBJ1-3; 7 bases are a match to TRBD1. Trimming removed 1 base from V and 0 bases from J; junction bases left unmatched: 3. Germline-derived CDR1 and CDR2 are GTSNPN and SVGIG (reference sequence). The CDR3 is 15 amino acids. The CDR3 coding sequence is TGTGCCTGGAGTGGCGGGGACAGCTCTGGAAACACCATATATTTT. Protein sequence: CAWSGGDSSGNTIYF.

The rearrangement uses TRBV12-3 or TRBV12-4 and TRBJ2-1; TRBD1 matches at 8 bases. The J segment lost 2 bases and the V segment lost 7 bases, leaving 7 bases of the junction unmatched. CDR3 length equals 15 residues. CDR3: CASNLGQGPYNEQFF. CDR3 DNA sequence: TGTGCCAGCAACCTCGGACAGGGACCCTACAATGAGCAGTTCTTC.

This clonotype showed up just a few times. The rearrangement links TRBV7-6 to TRBJ2-5; possible D gene TRBD2, 7 bases. Germline assignment: CDR1 SGHVS and CDR2 FNYEAQ. The ends were cut back, 4 bases at V and 5 bases at J, with 17 bases in the middle. This CDR3 spans 15 amino acids. CDR3 loop: CASSSSGGAQETQYF. The DNA for the CDR3 is TGTGCCAGCAGCTCCTCTGGGGGGGCGCAGGAGACCCAGTACTTC.

This clonotype has at least ten counts. The DNA for the CDR3 is TGTGCCACCATGCCGGGACAGAATTCACCCCTCCACTTT. Its protein product is CATMPGQNSPLHF. The chain is built from TRBV10-3 and TRBJ1-6, with 7 nucleotides matching TRBD1. Trimming removed 10 bases from V and 7 bases from J; junction bases left unmatched: 7. The V gene's germline CDR1 is ENHRY and CDR2 SYGVKD. This CDR3 spans 13 amino acids.

Ten or more counts support this clonotype. The V gene is TRBV4-2, the J gene TRBJ1-1; 7 bases fit TRBD1. Germline V gene data show CDR1 as LGHNA and CDR2 as YNFKEQ. This CDR3 is built from 18 residues. V trimming: 2 bases; J trimming: 0 bases; junction bases outside the gene matches: 12. CDR3 amino acids: CASSQQGGAGAMNTEAFF. CDR3 in DNA: TGTGCCAGCAGCCAACAAGGGGGCGCAGGGGCTATGAACACTGAAGCTTTCTTT.

This clonotype was detected a few times. The V gene is TRBV7-2, the J gene TRBJ2-7; maybe TRBD2 (5 bases). With 1 base removed from V and 6 bases from J, the gap between germline ends came to 13 bases. The CDR3 has 14 residues. The germline V gene has CDR1 SGHTA and CDR2 FQGNSA. CDR3 bases: TGTGCCAGCAGCTTAGATTTTCCAGCGGCCGAGCAGTACTTC. This sequence encodes CASSLDFPAAEQYF.

J is TRBJ1-5 and V is TRBV3-1; D not resolved. V was clipped by 0 bases and J by 9 bases, with 6 bases between them. Per the germline V gene, CDR1 is LGHDT and CDR2 is YNNKEL (reference sequence). This CDR3 contains 12 residues. The CDR3 DNA reads TGTGCCAGCAGCCAAGAAACCGGGCCCCAGCATTTT. Translating gives CASSQETGPQHF.

At least ten counts were recorded for this clonotype. The chain carries TRBV6-1 and TRBJ1-5; TRBD1 is a possible D gene (6 bases). V dropped 8 bases and J dropped 7 bases, with 18 bases sitting between them. Germline assignment: CDR1 MNHNS and CDR2 SASEGT. The CDR3 extends over 14 amino acids. CDR3 loop: CASEFDRRGQPQHF. Here the CDR3 DNA reads TGTGCCAGCGAATTCGACAGGCGGGGGCAGCCCCAGCATTTT.

In this sample, this clonotype turned up many times. The chain has TRBV25-1 and TRBJ1-2; 10 nucleotides match TRBD1. CDR1 and CDR2 from the germline V gene are MGHDK and SYGVNS. The length of the CDR3 is 15 residues. Trimming at V came to 3 bases and at J to 5 bases, leaving 6 bases not matched to a gene. This CDR3 reads CASSDPTGGRYGYTF. The CDR3 DNA is TGTGCCAGCAGTGACCCGACAGGGGGCCGGTATGGCTACACCTTC.

The gene calls are TRBV10-3 and TRBJ1-2; D not certain. In germline, CDR1 is ENHRY, CDR2 SYGVKD. There are 10 residues in the CDR3. V lost 4 bases, J lost 8 bases, and 5 bases lay in between. The CDR3 sequence is CAISGLGYTF. For the CDR3, the DNA is TGTGCCATCAGTGGACTAGGCTACACCTTC.

V and J are TRBV10-3 and TRBJ2-3; D may be TRBD1 (6 bases). Trimming took off 10 bases at V and 1 base at J, with 12 bases between the two ends. The CDR3 sequence is 13 residues long. Per germline, CDR1 ENHRY and CDR2 SYGVKD. In DNA, the CDR3 is TGTGCCAACCAGGGGATAGGCACAGATACGCAGTATTTT. Translating it yields CANQGIGTDTQYF.

The chain couples TRBV9 to TRBJ2-1; 7 nucleotides align to TRBD2. This CDR3 is 15 amino acids long. Germline assignment: CDR1 SGDLS and CDR2 YYNGEE. Trimming cost V 0 bases and J 4 bases; bases outside gene matches: 4. The CDR3 DNA reads as TGTGCCAGCAGCGTAGGCGGGAGCTTATACAATGAGCAGTTCTTC. It codes for CASSVGGSLYNEQFF.

This clonotype was observed many times. DNA of the CDR3: TGTGCCAGCAGTTTGGGACACAGCACAGATACGCAGTATTTT. Translated: CASSLGHSTDTQYF. This sequence joins TRBV6-5 and TRBJ2-3; D is perhaps TRBD1 (6 bases). The CDR3 is made up of 14 amino acids. The ends were cut back, 4 bases at V and 0 bases at J, with 8 bases in the middle. The germline gives CDR1 MNHEY, CDR2 SVGAGI.

The rearrangement links TRBV30 to TRBJ1-2, with D uncertain. The germline gives CDR1 GTSNPN, CDR2 SVGIG (reference sequence). The CDR3 length is 11 residues. V was trimmed by 1 base and J by 8 bases, leaving 8 bases between them. CDR3 sequence reads: CAWSALLGYTF. CDR3 bases: TGTGCCTGGAGTGCCCTGTTAGGCTACACCTTC. The whole variable domain, remainder taken from reference TRBV30 and TRBJ1-2, is SQTIHQWPATLVQPVGSPLSLECTVEGTSNPNLYWYRQAAGRGLQLLFYSVGIGQISSEVPQNLSASRPQDRQFILSSKKLLLSDSGFYLCAWSALLGYTFGSGTRLTVV.

This clonotype was counted a few times. V gene TRBV20-1 combines with J gene TRBJ2-7; 9 bases agree with TRBD2. The CDR3 runs to 15 residues. Germline-derived CDR1 and CDR2 are DFQATT and SNEGSKA (reference sequence). Trimming removed 0 bases from V and 3 bases from J; junction bases left unmatched: 6. The CDR3 DNA sequence: TGCAGTGCTAGAGATCGGAGCGGGGGGATCTACGAGCAGTACTTC. It is translated as CSARDRSGGIYEQYF.

This clonotype appeared many times. The chain couples TRBV25-1 to TRBJ1-4, with 8 bases that match TRBD1. The CDR3 length is 14 residues. V lost 4 bases, J lost 7 bases, and 5 bases stayed unmatched. CDR1 and CDR2 from the germline V gene are MGHDK and SYGVNS. The CDR3 DNA is TGTGCCAGCAGTGTTTCAGGGGGCTTTGAAAAACTGTTTTTT. Protein: CASSVSGGFEKLFF.

A word on this clonotype: This may be a read error, as it is one base from a much larger clone. This chain connects TRBV7-3 to TRBJ1-5; D is undetermined. Germline loops: CDR1 SGHTA, CDR2 FQGTGA. The CDR3 contains 14 residues. CDR3 residues: CASSIGTEDQLQHF. The CDR3 DNA sequence: TGTGCCAGTAGTATAGGAACAGAGGATCAGCTCCAGCATTTT.

The chain joins TRBV11-2 to TRBJ1-1; the D gene is possibly TRBD1 (6 bases). The V end lost 1 base, the J end lost 4 bases, and 10 bases lay between the germline ends. Germline V gives CDR1 SGHAT, CDR2 FQNNGV. The CDR3 extends over 14 amino acids. The CDR3 bases are TGTGCCAGCAGCTTAGTGCAGGGGAGCACTGAAGCTTTCTTT. Protein: CASSLVQGSTEAFF.

This clonotype was seen a few times. V and J are TRBV10-1 and TRBJ1-2; 9 nucleotides line up with TRBD1. The CDR3 loop spans 17 amino acids. The germline V gene has CDR1 WNHNN and CDR2 SYGVQD (reference sequence). With 0 bases clipped from V and 4 bases from J, the junction kept 9 bases outside the gene matches. CDR3 nucleotides: TGCGCCAGCAGTGAGTCCCGGACAGGGGACGTGCGCTATGGCTACACCTTC. Its translation is CASSESRTGDVRYGYTF.

This chain uses TRBV9 with TRBJ2-5; 9 positions agree with TRBD1. This CDR3 region has 15 residues. Trimming took 3 bases from V and 4 from J; bases not matched to a gene: 7. In germline, CDR1 is SGDLS, CDR2 YYNGEE. CDR3 in DNA: TGTGCCAGCAGCGCGGGACAGGGTTACGGAGAGACCCAGTACTTC. It specifies CASSAGQGYGETQYF.

This clonotype was observed a handful of times. V usage is TRBV5-4 and J usage is TRBJ2-3; 9 bases align to TRBD2. The CDR3 sequence is 16 residues long. J gave up 7 bases and V 3 bases, and 12 bases lay outside the gene matches. Germline-derived CDR1 and CDR2 are SGHNT and YYREEE (reference sequence). CDR3 loop: CASSWSRTSAFHTQYF. DNA for the CDR3: TGTGCCAGCAGCTGGTCGCGGACTAGCGCCTTTCATACGCAGTATTTT.

In its sample, this clonotype was seen many times. The V gene is TRBV14, the J gene TRBJ1-1, with TRBD1 matching over 10 bases. The V segment lost 5 bases and the J segment 6 bases; nucleotides outside the gene matches: 9. This CDR3 spans 15 amino acids. Germline CDR1 and CDR2: SGHDN and FVKESK. In nucleotides, the CDR3 is TGTGCCAGCAGCATGCCGGGACAGGGGTCCGCTGAAGCTTTCTTT. It is translated as CASSMPGQGSAEAFF.

The V call is TRBV5-4, the J call TRBJ2-2, with 7 bases aligning to TRBD1. This CDR3 has 16 amino acids. From germline, CDR1 is SGHNT and CDR2 YYREEE (reference sequence). The junction had 13 bases not matched to a gene; V was cut back by 4 bases and J by 7 bases. For the CDR3, the DNA is TGTGCCAGCAGCCTGAGCCGGACAGGCACCCGCGGGGAGCTGTTTTTT. Translated: CASSLSRTGTRGELFF.